One sample yielded the 30 T cell receptor beta chains listed below, sequenced in a study of tumor-infiltrating lymphocytes in primary liver carcinoma. Starting material for RNA and DNA co-extraction consisted of about 19-32 mg of unsorted bulk tissue. TCR beta cDNA was made from approximately 500 ng total RNA with a constant-region primer. For TCR beta, libraries were produced by three nested multiplex PCR rounds using slightly modified ARM-PCR. TRBV1-TRBV30 forward primers and a C-beta reverse primer were used in the first two PCR rounds, which each ran for about 10 cycles. In TCRdb, the multiplex PCR reads were re-called with MiXCR into one record per CDR3 protein. The repertoire holds roughly 80,000 distinct CDR3 sequences, with 69% as singletons. Input material: tumor-adjacent normal liver tissue. The receptors were sampled from a man aged 35 to 55 with primary liver carcinoma and hepatitis B virus infection.

As concerns this clonotype: This may stem from a read error, because a much larger clone lies one nucleotide away. The rearrangement uses TRBV28 and TRBJ2-3, with 9 nucleotides matching TRBD1. Germline V gives CDR1 MDHEN, CDR2 SYDVKM. The CDR3 is 15 amino acids. The junction had 5 bases not matched to a gene; V was cut back by 6 bases and J by 1 base. CDR3 region: CASSGQGICTDTQYF. The CDR3 DNA reads TGTGCCAGCAGCGGACAGGGGATTTGCACAGATACGCAGTATTTT.

With regard to this clonotype: This may come from a read error, since a much larger clone is one base off. V and J are TRBV16 and TRBJ2-2; 9 bases are shared with TRBD1. Germline lookup yields CDR1 KGHSY and CDR2 FQNENV. CDR3 length equals 14 residues. DNA of the CDR3: TGTGTCAGCAGCAAGACAGGGGGAACCGGGGAGCTGTTTTTT. Encoded protein: CVSSKTGGTGELFF.

For this clonotype: The CDR3 does not close with the conserved phenylalanine or tryptophan, likely indicating a read error. This chain joins TRBV11-2 and TRBJ1-5; weak D call: TRBD1 (6 bases). The CDR3 contains 15 residues. Looked up from germline, CDR1 is SGHAT and CDR2 is FQNNGV. The DNA of the CDR3 is TGTGCCAGCAGTTTAGAGATGGGGGGCAATCAGGCCCAGCATTCT. Translated: CASSLEMGGNQAQHS.

Of note for this clonotype: A read error is possible here, since a much larger clone lies one base away. The chain is built from TRBV5-1 and TRBJ1-3; D not resolved. Trimming pared 0 bases from V and 2 bases from J, leaving 12 bases between. The CDR3 is 16 residues long. The germline V gene encodes CDR1 SGHRS and CDR2 YFSETQ. The CDR3 region is CASSLDGHNPGNTIYF. CDR3 nucleotide sequence: TGCGCCAGCAGCTTGGACGGGCATAACCCTGGAAACACCATATATTTT.

Worth noting for this clonotype: This may be a read error, as it is one base from a much larger clone. J is TRBJ2-3 and V is TRBV28; 7 bases map to TRBD2. The V gene end was trimmed by 2 bases and the J gene end by 3 bases; junction bases not matched to a gene: 8. This CDR3 region has 16 residues. Germline values: CDR1 MDHEN, CDR2 SYDVKM. DNA of the CDR3: TGTGCCAGCAGTTTAGGAAGGGAGGGTCGGACAGATACGCAGTATTTT. Translated, it gives CASSLGREGRTDTQYF.

CDR3 nucleotide sequence: TGCAGCATTGGGCATGGTGGGGATACGCAGTATTTT. Translation gives CSIGHGGDTQYF. The gene calls are TRBV29-1 and TRBJ2-3, with unresolved D. The CDR3 extends over 12 amino acids. Trimming left V 8 bases short and J 6 bases short, with 15 bases between. The germline V gene has CDR1 SQVTM and CDR2 ANQGSEA.

On this clonotype: The CDR3 end shows no conserved phenylalanine or tryptophan, and so a read error is likely. The gene calls are TRBV11-2 and TRBJ2-5; 10 bases align to TRBD2. The CDR3 is 18 residues long. Germline V gene sequence: CDR1 SGHAT, CDR2 FQNNGV. V gave up 8 bases and J gave up 4 bases; unmatched junction bases: 19. The CDR3 protein is CASCLDPWSSGRGETQYS. CDR3 DNA sequence: TGTGCCAGCTGCCTAGATCCGTGGTCTAGCGGGAGAGGAGAGACCCAGTACTCC.

This clonotype was seen ten or more times. The chain combines TRBV5-4 with TRBJ2-7; 8 positions match TRBD2. The J segment lost 5 bases and the V segment lost 4 bases, leaving 11 bases of the junction unmatched. Germline V gene data show CDR1 as SGHNT and CDR2 as YYREEE (reference sequence). The CDR3 covers 15 residues. CDR3 in DNA: TGTGCCAGCAGCGCCCCCGGGACTAGACGCAACGAGCAGTACTTC. Translation: CASSAPGTRRNEQYF.

CDR3 in amino acids: CASRSPGYTQYF. CDR3 coding DNA: TGTGCCAGCAGAAGCCCAGGGTATACGCAGTATTTT. This chain connects TRBV6-1 to TRBJ2-3, with D tentatively TRBD1 (5 bases). V lost 6 bases and J 7 bases, leaving 11 bases between the germline ends. The CDR3 has 12 residues. CDR1 is MNHNS and CDR2 is SASEGT in the germline V gene.

In its sample, this clonotype ranks as medium-sized. CDR3 amino acids: CASTPRWGQGFGYTF. DNA for the CDR3: TGTGCCAGCACCCCAAGGTGGGGACAGGGGTTTGGCTACACCTTC. The chain links TRBV11-2 to TRBJ1-2, with TRBD1 identical over 10 bases. Germline lookup yields CDR1 SGHAT and CDR2 FQNNGV. The CDR3 has 15 residues. V dropped 7 bases and J dropped 7; count of bases not matched to a gene: 12.

This clonotype is a singleton in its sample. At one end the junction does not follow the germline gene, possibly because of a read error. The chain is built from TRBV4-2 and TRBJ2-3; 7 nucleotides match TRBD2. This CDR3 comprises 15 residues. Germline lookup yields CDR1 LGHNA and CDR2 YNFKEQ. The CDR3 nucleotides read TGTGCGAGCAGCCAAGAAGCGGGAAGGCCAGATACGCAGTATTTT. Encoded protein: CASSQEAGRPDTQYF.

There are a few counts of this clonotype. V usage is TRBV7-9 and J usage is TRBJ2-7; the D is unclear. CDR3 length: 12 amino acids. The germline V and J ends were trimmed by 10 bases and 3 bases, with 13 bases remaining between them. From germline, CDR1 is SEHNR and CDR2 FQNEAQ (reference sequence). In DNA, the CDR3 is TGTGCCAACAGTCGGACGGACTACGAGCAGTACTTC. This sequence encodes CANSRTDYEQYF. The complete variable domain, with remaining parts taken from reference TRBV7-9 and TRBJ2-7, reads DTGVSQNPRHKITKRGQNVTFRCDPISEHNRLYWYRQTLGQGPEFLTYFQNEAQLEKSRLLSDRFSAERPKGSFSTLEIQRTEQGDSAMYLCANSRTDYEQYFGPGTRLTVT.

This clonotype was recorded many times. CDR3 region: CASSQDSDPFYGYTF. The CDR3 DNA is TGCGCCAGCAGCCAAGATTCGGACCCTTTCTATGGCTACACCTTC. This chain connects TRBV4-1 to TRBJ1-2; D is unclear. This CDR3 is 15 amino acids long. Germline CDR1 reads MGHRA; CDR2 reads YSYEKL. The V and J ends lost 0 bases and 4 bases respectively, with 12 bases between them.

This clonotype has more than one count but fewer than ten. The gene calls are TRBV30 and TRBJ2-7, with TRBD2 matching 13 bases. The CDR3 is 15 residues long. The germline V gene encodes CDR1 GTSNPN and CDR2 SVGIG (reference sequence). J gave up 6 bases and V 4 bases, and 9 bases lay outside the gene matches. The CDR3 DNA reads TGTGCCTGGAACCAAGGACTAGCGGGAGTCGGCGAGCAGTACTTC. It yields the protein CAWNQGLAGVGEQYF.

This clonotype occurred once. A much larger clone differs from this one at a single base, so this may be a read error. The chain uses TRBV5-4 and TRBJ2-3, with 7 positions matching TRBD2. Germline CDR1 is SGHNT and CDR2 is YYREEE (reference sequence). This CDR3 has 15 amino acids. Written as DNA, the CDR3 is TGTGTCAGCAGCGGTGGACTAGACCTCACAGATACGCAGTATTTT. It codes for CVSSGGLDLTDTQYF.

This clonotype was counted at least ten times. The chain uses TRBV5-1 and TRBJ2-1, with D perhaps TRBD2 (6 bases). The CDR3 loop spans 13 amino acids. Per germline, CDR1 SGHRS and CDR2 YFSETQ. V lost 4 bases, J lost 10 bases, and 15 bases lay in between. The CDR3 sequence: CASSTRAGGEQFF. In nucleotides, the CDR3 is TGCGCCAGCAGCACTCGGGCTGGGGGGGAGCAGTTCTTC. Combining the CDR3 with reference TRBV5-1 and TRBJ2-1 gives the whole variable domain KAGVTQTPRYLIKTRGQQVTLSCSPISGHRSVSWYQQTPGQGLQFLFEYFSETQRNKGNFPGRFSGRQFSNSRSEMNVSTLELGDSALYLCASSTRAGGEQFFGPGTRLTVL.

In regard to this clonotype: An end of the junction does not agree with germline; a read error may underlie this. The CDR3 spells CANSPTGGTETHYF. CDR3 DNA sequence: TGTGCCAACAGCCCCACCGGGGGGACCGAGACCCATTACTTC. The chain joins TRBV11-2 to TRBJ2-5, with 7 bases lining up with TRBD2. The CDR3 sequence is 14 residues long. Germline CDR1 is SGHAT and CDR2 is FQNNGV.

As regards this clonotype: At one end the junction does not follow the germline gene, possibly because of a read error. The J gene is TRBJ2-1, the V gene TRBV29-1; D not resolved. Per the germline V gene, CDR1 is SQVTM and CDR2 is ANQGSEA. The CDR3 is 12 amino acids. CDR3 residues: CSVEGLGNDQFF. DNA for the CDR3: TGCAGCGTCGAAGGCCTCGGAAATGATCAGTTCTTC.

On this clonotype itself: The final CDR3 position lacks the conserved phenylalanine or tryptophan, pointing to a likely read error. The chain employs TRBV28 and TRBJ2-7; D gene unclear. V was trimmed by 5 bases and J by 6 bases, leaving 8 bases between them. The CDR3 sequence is 11 residues long. The V gene's germline CDR1 is MDHEN and CDR2 SYDVKM. Here the CDR3 DNA reads TGTGCCAGCAGTACCCCGGTCGAGCAGTACTTA. As protein: CASSTPVEQYL.

This clonotype was recorded at least ten times. The chain carries TRBV5-4 and TRBJ2-5; no definite D call. V lost 3 bases and J lost 1, with 10 bases in between. The CDR3 has 14 amino acids. CDR1 SGHNT and CDR2 YYREEE come from the germline V gene (reference sequence). For the CDR3, the DNA is TGTGCCAGCAGCTCGCCGACGGCCCAAGAGACCCAGTACTTC. The encoded protein is CASSSPTAQETQYF.

In the case of this clonotype: This may be a read error, as it is one base from a much larger clone. The J gene is TRBJ2-3, the V gene TRBV28, with D maybe TRBD2 (6 bases). The CDR3 extends over 13 amino acids. Germline lookup yields CDR1 MDHEN and CDR2 SYDVKM. CDR3 sequence (DNA): TGTGCCAGCCATCAGGGAGGCACAGATATGCAGTATTTT. This translates into CASHQGGTDMQYF.

CDR3 nucleotides: TGTACAAGCAGCTTGTTTGGGACAGGAGGCTACACCTTC. Translated: CTSSLFGTGGYTF. J is TRBJ1-2 and V is TRBV5-6; TRBD1 matches 8 bases. The CDR3 extends over 13 amino acids. CDR1 is SGHDT and CDR2 is YYEEEE in the germline V gene.

As regards this clonotype: It may be a read error: a sequence one base away is much more abundant. The chain links TRBV30 to TRBJ2-1; TRBD2 agrees at 9 bases. CDR3 size: 14 residues. CDR1 GTSNPN and CDR2 SVGIG come from the germline V gene (reference sequence). The CDR3: CVWRAGGSYNEQFF. Written as DNA, the CDR3 is TGTGTCTGGAGGGCGGGAGGGTCCTACAATGAGCAGTTCTTC.

This clonotype was observed once. Because it lacks the conserved phenylalanine or tryptophan at the end, this CDR3 is likely a read error. The CDR3 region has the DNA TGTGCCACCTCGACTAGCGGACTCTCCTACGAACAGTACTGC. Translating it yields CATSTSGLSYEQYC. The chain employs TRBV6-5 and TRBJ2-7; TRBD2 aligns across 9 bases. CDR3 length equals 14 residues. Germline V gives CDR1 MNHEY, CDR2 SVGAGI.

As regards this clonotype: The junction departs from germline at one end; a sequencing error may be responsible. The rearrangement uses TRBV6-1 and TRBJ1-5; no clear D gene. Germline lookup yields CDR1 MNHNS and CDR2 SASEGT. The CDR3 is 11 residues long. The CDR3 spells CTSSDTQPQHF. CDR3 coding DNA: TGTACCAGCAGCGACACTCAACCCCAGCATTTT.

The genes are TRBV5-4 and TRBJ2-2; a weak D match, TRBD2 (6 bases). CDR3 length: 17 amino acids. Trimming pared 0 bases from V and 4 bases from J, leaving 16 bases between. CDR1 is SGHNT and CDR2 is YYREEE in the germline V gene (reference sequence). In nucleotides, the CDR3 is TGTGCCAGCAGCTTGGCCAAAGCCGGGAGTGGCACCGGGGAGCTGTTTTTT. Amino acids: CASSLAKAGSGTGELFF.

As for this clonotype: No conserved phenylalanine or tryptophan is present at the end of the CDR3, so a read error is the likely explanation. The chain combines TRBV24-1 with TRBJ2-1; TRBD2 aligns across 7 bases. Germline-derived CDR1 and CDR2 are KGHDR and SFDVKD. The CDR3 extends over 16 amino acids. CDR3 protein: CAISDPLSGTMNEQFI. DNA of the CDR3: TGTGCCATCAGTGACCCTCTCAGCGGGACGATGAATGAGCAGTTCATC.

The chain couples TRBV12-3 or TRBV12-4 to TRBJ2-5; 9 nucleotides line up with TRBD2. This CDR3 contains 16 residues. CDR3 nucleotides: TGTAGCAGCAGCCCTAGGGGCCCTAGCGGGAACGAGACCCAGTACTTC. It translates to CSSSPRGPSGNETQYF.

This clonotype was found once. One junction end disagrees with the germline gene, perhaps due to a read error. V and J are TRBV6-2 or TRBV6-3 and TRBJ1-5, with D possibly matching TRBD1 (5 bases). Per the germline V gene, CDR1 is MNHEY and CDR2 is SVGEGT. This CDR3 has 14 residues. The CDR3 region is CASTLVIGDQAQHF. CDR3 DNA sequence: TGTGCCAGCACCTTGGTGATAGGGGATCAGGCCCAGCATTTT.

This clonotype was counted between two and nine times. This may be a read error: a much more frequent sequence differs by one nucleotide. V usage is TRBV28 and J usage is TRBJ1-1; 7 bases are shared with TRBD1. The CDR3 totals 12 residues. Germline V lookup: CDR1 MDHEN, CDR2 SYDVKM. CDR3 amino acids: CVSSLGGAEAFF. CDR3 coding DNA: TGTGTCAGCAGTTTAGGGGGCGCTGAAGCTTTCTTT.